This is a list of T cell receptor beta chains from one sample in a study of T cells after yellow fever vaccination. TCRdb called the 5' RACE reads again in MiXCR, with one record for every CDR3 protein. The sample shows tens of thousands of distinct CDR3 sequences, roughly 7.7% of them seen only once. The input for sequencing was CD8+ T cells sorted from PBMCs, taken on the day of the yellow fever booster vaccination. All receptors come from a man aged 25 to 40 who received the YFV17D yellow fever vaccine. CDR3s include the opening cysteine and the closing phenylalanine or tryptophan. Fields, in order: CDR3 DNA, CDR3 protein, J gene, clone size, D gene, V gene. The D gene is left open where the match is weak. Not every row has a clone size; where given, it reads once, few, many or a size class.

TGTGCCAGCAGTGGGGGACTAGCGACTAAGACGCAGTATTTT,CASSGGLATKTQYF,TRBJ2-3,NA,TRBD2,TRBV27
TGTGCCACCAGCAGAGATTTAGGGGGCAATGAGCAGTTCTTC,CATSRDLGGNEQFF,TRBJ2-1,few,NA,TRBV15
TGTGCCAGCAGCCTCGGGGGGAACTACGAGCAGTACTTC,CASSLGGNYEQYF,TRBJ2-7,many,TRBD2,TRBV7-9
TGCGCCAGCAGCCACGCTCGGGGAGGGCTAGAGACCCAGTACTTC,CASSHARGGLETQYF,TRBJ2-5,NA,TRBD2,TRBV4-3
TGTGCCATCTTGGTCGGGGCGACCCGCGAGCAGTACTTC,CAILVGATREQYF,TRBJ2-7,few,NA,TRBV10-3
TGCGCCAGCAGCAAGCCCATTGGAGAGAGGAACACCGGGGAGCTGTTTTTT,CASSKPIGERNTGELFF,TRBJ2-2,NA,NA,TRBV5-1
TGTGCCAGCAGTTACCCCCTCGGGGAGACCCAGTACTTC,CASSYPLGETQYF,TRBJ2-5,few,NA,TRBV6-5
TGTGCCAGCAGCTCCCCCCTAGCGATGAGCTCCTACGAGCAGTACTTC,CASSSPLAMSSYEQYF,TRBJ2-7,few,NA,TRBV13
TGTGCCAGCAGTGTTTCCAATGAGCAGTTCTTC,CASSVSNEQFF,TRBJ2-1,few,NA,TRBV25-1
TGCAGCGTTGTAGGACAGGGGGAGGCTGGGGCCAACGTCCTGACTTTC,CSVVGQGEAGANVLTF,TRBJ2-6,NA,TRBD1,TRBV29-1
TGCGCCAGCAGCCCAGAAGGGCTGGGGGTCTTAGGGAACCCCCTCCACTTT,CASSPEGLGVLGNPLHF,TRBJ1-6,NA,NA,TRBV5-1
TGTGCCAGCAGTTACTCCGCGTCTGGCTACAATGAGCAGTTCTTC,CASSYSASGYNEQFF,TRBJ2-1,many,NA,TRBV6-5
TGTGCCAGCAGCCACGTGTCGGGGGGAAACACCATATATTTT,CASSHVSGGNTIYF,TRBJ1-3,NA,NA,TRBV7-2
TGTGCCAGCAGTGCCGATTTAGGTGGGCAAGAGACCCAGTACTTC,CASSADLGGQETQYF,TRBJ2-5,many,NA,TRBV9
TGCAGCGTTGATCTACGGGGTCGTTACAATGAGCAGTTCTTC,CSVDLRGRYNEQFF,TRBJ2-1,few,NA,TRBV29-1
TGTGCCACCCTACCGACTAGCGGGAGTGGTGTTGAGCAGTTCTTC,CATLPTSGSGVEQFF,TRBJ2-1,many,TRBD2,TRBV28
TGCAGTGCTGGGAGCTACAGGGCGAACCCCTACGAGCAGTACTTC,CSAGSYRANPYEQYF,TRBJ2-7,NA,NA,TRBV20-1
TGCGCCAGCAGTGAGACTGGGACAGGGCAACGATTCTATGGCTACACCTTC,CASSETGTGQRFYGYTF,TRBJ1-2,many,TRBD1,TRBV10-2
TGCGCCAGCAGCCTGAGAGAATATGGAGAGACCCAGTACTTC,CASSLREYGETQYF,TRBJ2-5,many,NA,TRBV5-1
TGTGCCAGCAGTTTAGGGGGGCGAGGGTCCAGCGGATATTACAATGAGCAGTTCTTC,CASSLGGRGSSGYYNEQFF,TRBJ2-1,NA,NA,TRBV28
TGTGCCAGCACCCCGGGGTATGGCTACACCTTC,CASTPGYGYTF,TRBJ1-2,few,NA,TRBV11-2
TGTGCCAGCAGTCCCTGGGACACCGGGGTACGGTATGGCTACACCTTC,CASSPWDTGVRYGYTF,TRBJ1-2,many,NA,TRBV12-3/TRBV12-4
TGTGCCAGCAGCCAAGATTCTACAGCCACAGATACGCAGTATTTT,CASSQDSTATDTQYF,TRBJ2-3,NA,NA,TRBV3-1
TGCGCCAGCAGCGACCCCGGGACAGCCCAGGGGGAGACCCAGTACTTC,CASSDPGTAQGETQYF,TRBJ2-5,few,TRBD1,TRBV5-1
TGTGCCAGCAGTGTGCCGGGTTCGGCTGAAGCTTTCTTT,CASSVPGSAEAFF,TRBJ1-1,few,NA,TRBV25-1
TGTGCCAGCACTCCCGGGGGAGGGTTCAGTCAGCCCCAGCATTTT,CASTPGGGFSQPQHF,TRBJ1-5,few,NA,TRBV6-5
TGCAGCGCCACGAGGGACAGGGACGGGGAGCTGTTTTTT,CSATRDRDGELFF,TRBJ2-2,many,TRBD1,TRBV29-1
TGTGCCAGCAGCCCTCAGGGGTTCGATACGCAGTATTTT,CASSPQGFDTQYF,TRBJ2-3,NA,NA,TRBV7-8
TGCGCCAGCAGCCAAGTGCTGGGCGACAGAAAACAGCCCCAGCATTTT,CASSQVLGDRKQPQHF,TRBJ1-5,few,NA,TRBV4-1
TGCGCCAGCAGCCCCTTCTCCACAGATACGCAGTATTTT,CASSPFSTDTQYF,TRBJ2-3,few,NA,TRBV5-1
TGCAGCGTTGGGGCGCCGAGGGGCGGCACCGGGGAGCTGTTTTTT,CSVGAPRGGTGELFF,TRBJ2-2,few,NA,TRBV29-1
TGCAGCGTTGACCCCTTGCGTGCAACAGATACGCAGTATTTT,CSVDPLRATDTQYF,TRBJ2-3,many,NA,TRBV29-1
TGTGCCAGCCGGACTTTTTCGTACCAAGAGACCCAGTACTTC,CASRTFSYQETQYF,TRBJ2-5,NA,NA,TRBV7-2
TGTGCCAGCAGCTTAGCGGAAAGCTCCTACAATGAGCAGTTCTTC,CASSLAESSYNEQFF,TRBJ2-1,NA,NA,TRBV7-6
TGTGCCAGCAGCTTAGCTCCAGACTACAATGAGCAGTTCTTC,CASSLAPDYNEQFF,TRBJ2-1,NA,NA,TRBV7-6
TGTGCCAGCAGCTTCCCGGGAGACTACGAGCAGTACTTC,CASSFPGDYEQYF,TRBJ2-7,many,NA,TRBV7-2
TGTGCCAGCAGACAGGGACTATCCCTCCACTTT,CASRQGLSLHF,TRBJ1-6,few,NA,TRBV11-2
TGTGCCTGGAGAGACGAGGGCAGCCACACCGGGGAGCTGTTTTTT,CAWRDEGSHTGELFF,TRBJ2-2,NA,NA,TRBV30
TGTGCCTGGAGTTCCCTGAACACTGAAGCTTTCTTT,CAWSSLNTEAFF,TRBJ1-1,NA,NA,TRBV30
TGTGCCAGCAGTGTCACGGGACAGGAGTACTTC,CASSVTGQEYF,TRBJ2-7,few,TRBD1,TRBV27
TGTGCCAGCAGTCCATCAGCTTACTCCTACGAGCAGTACTTC,CASSPSAYSYEQYF,TRBJ2-7,NA,NA,TRBV6-1
TGTGCCAGCAGACACTGGGACCGCTACGAGCAGTACTTC,CASRHWDRYEQYF,TRBJ2-7,few,NA,TRBV27
TGTGCCAGCAGCTTAGATGGCAGCCTGTTAGCCGACGAGCAGTACTTC,CASSLDGSLLADEQYF,TRBJ2-7,NA,NA,TRBV11-3
TGTGCCACCAGTGATTCAAAAGTGGACTTTGGGACCCAGTACTTC,CATSDSKVDFGTQYF,TRBJ2-5,NA,NA,TRBV24-1
TGCAGCGTTGAAGAGGGACTAGCGGACAATGAGCAGTTCTTC,CSVEEGLADNEQFF,TRBJ2-1,NA,TRBD2,TRBV29-1
TGTGCCAGCAGGGGAACGTTTAGCACAGATACGCAGTATTTT,CASRGTFSTDTQYF,TRBJ2-3,NA,NA,TRBV3-1
TGCGCCAGCAGCCAAGATCCCCCAGCCAGCGGGGGTAACAATGAGCAGTTCTTC,CASSQDPPASGGNNEQFF,TRBJ2-1,few,TRBD2,TRBV4-3
TGCGCCAGCAGTGGCTCCCTTGGGGCCGGGGAGCTGTTTTTT,CASSGSLGAGELFF,TRBJ2-2,NA,NA,TRBV5-1